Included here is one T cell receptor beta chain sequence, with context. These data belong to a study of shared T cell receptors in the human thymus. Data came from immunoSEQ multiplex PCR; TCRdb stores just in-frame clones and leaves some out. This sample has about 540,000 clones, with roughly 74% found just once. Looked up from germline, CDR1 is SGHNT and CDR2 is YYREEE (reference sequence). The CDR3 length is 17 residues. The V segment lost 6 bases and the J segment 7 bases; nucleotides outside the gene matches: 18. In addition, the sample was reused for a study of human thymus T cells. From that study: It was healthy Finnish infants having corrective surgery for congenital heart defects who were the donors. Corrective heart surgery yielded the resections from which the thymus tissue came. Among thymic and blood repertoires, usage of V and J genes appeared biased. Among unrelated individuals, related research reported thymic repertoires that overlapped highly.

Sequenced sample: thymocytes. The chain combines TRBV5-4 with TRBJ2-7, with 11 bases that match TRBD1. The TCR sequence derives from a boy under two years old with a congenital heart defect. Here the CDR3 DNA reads TGTGCCAGCAAGGACAGGGGGCGCGGAGCGGGAGTACAAGAGCAGTACTTC. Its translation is CASKDRGRGAGVQEQYF.